This TCR beta chain stems from a study of CD8 T cells in ankylosing spondylitis. This clonotype was picked up many times. A single record per CDR3 protein comes from TCRdb applying MiXCR to the 5' RACE reads. Among 150,000 to 200,000 distinct CDR3 sequences listed, about 18% were seen once. Sequenced: blood, either unsorted or a sorted T cell fraction (not recorded which). This TCR came from a male donor under 30 with ankylosing spondylitis or in good health (not recorded which).

The CDR3 sequence is CSARTETSWFSFIQDEQFF. CDR3 DNA: TGCAGTGCTAGAACTGAGACTAGTTGGTTCAGCTTTATACAGGATGAGCAGTTCTTC. The V and J genes are TRBV20-1 and TRBJ2-1; perhaps TRBD2 as D (6 bases). The CDR3 has 19 amino acids. Germline CDR1 is DFQATT and CDR2 is SNEGSKA (reference sequence). Trimming removed 2 bases at V and 8 bases at J, with 31 bases between.